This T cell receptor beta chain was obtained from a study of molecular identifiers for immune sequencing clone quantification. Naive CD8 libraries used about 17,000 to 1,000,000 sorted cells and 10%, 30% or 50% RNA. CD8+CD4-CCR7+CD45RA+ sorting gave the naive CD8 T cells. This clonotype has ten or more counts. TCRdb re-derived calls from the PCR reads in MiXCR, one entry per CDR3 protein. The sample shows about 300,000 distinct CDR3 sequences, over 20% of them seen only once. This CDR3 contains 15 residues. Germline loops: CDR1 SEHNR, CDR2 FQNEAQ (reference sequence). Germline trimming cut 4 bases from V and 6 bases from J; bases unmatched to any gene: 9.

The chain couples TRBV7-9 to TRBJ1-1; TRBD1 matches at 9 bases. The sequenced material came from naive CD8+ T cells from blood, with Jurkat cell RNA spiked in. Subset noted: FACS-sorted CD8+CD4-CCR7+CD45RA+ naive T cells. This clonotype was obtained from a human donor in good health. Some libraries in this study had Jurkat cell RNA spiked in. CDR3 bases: TGTGCCAGCAGCTGGCGGGACAGGGACGGCTCTGAAGCTTTCTTT. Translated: CASSWRDRDGSEAFF.